This T cell receptor (beta chain) was documented in a study of blood T cell repertoires in COVID-19 (dated by TCRdb to the early 2020s). Broadly, across the study: Collaborator samples came from the United States, Italy and Spain and covered acute and convalescent phases of COVID-19. The prospective study material was composed of cDNA or gDNA derived from T cells, B-cell-depleted T cells, or PBMCs. Subjects who had been exposed to COVID-19, were actively infected with it, or had recovered from it provided the deeply sampled blood TCRbeta repertoires that made up the dataset. The repertoires were made available in a free public database intended to serve as a resource for research on the immune response to SARS-CoV-2. The samples were drawn from two sources: the first 160 participants of the ongoing ImmuneRACE study, and fewer than 1,500 subjects contributed by 6 global collaborators. Nearly every sample came with metadata listing a de-identified subject ID, COVID-19 status, age in years and sex. HLA class I and class II types, where available, came from metadata supplied by the sample provider rather than from assay-based typing. Summary of the overall study and its limitations: How much clinical and demographic metadata was included differed by source and by participant, and the metadata was provided uncurated.

This clone was counted a single time. The antigen it recognizes is unknown. No clone much larger than this one lies a single base away; base qualities are absent. Participants in the prospective study were enrolled through a virtual design, were aged roughly 18 to 95 years, and lived in 24 United States geographic areas. In the prospective study, participants were assigned to cohorts based on the clinical history participants reported in a screening survey and a study questionnaire. ImmuneRACE Cohort 3 recovered participants were defined by two consecutive negative NP/OP PCR tests, healthcare professional clearance, or symptom resolution. Mobile phlebotomists in the prospective study collected whole blood, serum and a nasopharyngeal or oropharyngeal swab from every participant. Additional blood draws and questionnaires over an approximately two-month period could optionally be provided by prospective study participants. Before DNA extraction, blood samples from the prospective study were shipped at room temperature or frozen.

The immunoSEQ Assay, a bias-controlled multiplex PCR, was used to amplify TCRbeta CDR3 regions from genomic DNA. The source study handled its data this way. Within the assay, amplification of reference gene primers was used to estimate how many nucleated cells each sample contained. To quantify the absolute abundance of each unique TCRbeta CDR3 rearrangement, sequence reads were collapsed and filtered. For each sample, productive Simpson clonality was calculated by taking the square root of Simpson's diversity index across productive rearrangements. TCRdb took over this immuneACCESS table, retaining in-frame rearrangements with V and J assigned. Such tables are incomplete; in checked studies, under half of the missing clones stem from an unresolved V gene, and the remainder is unexplained. The V and J calls and clone size were taken over from that table, and D and trimming were inferred from the DNA. For this sample the table gives 250,000 to 350,000 clones, of which 87% were detected only once. Under 5.5% of the sample comes from the top ten.

The CDR3 covers 13 residues, taking in both the cysteine and the phenylalanine. The DNA shown is the 39-base CDR3, in frame from base 1. Via the germline V gene, CDR1 is MNHEY and CDR2 SVGAGI. V drops 9 bases and J drops 3 bases, leaving 13 bases in between. Sequences were obtained from PBMCs or T cells enriched from blood (not recorded which). This receptor was taken from a woman aged 25 to 45 who had recovered from COVID-19. Here the chain combines TRBV6-5 and TRBJ2-3; TRBD2 is possibly the D segment (5 matching bases). The CDR3 amino acid sequence is: CASSGKVTDTQYF. The nucleotide sequence is given as TGTGCCAGTTCGGGGAAAGTAACAGATACGCAGTATTTT.